These 26 T cell receptor beta chains originate from one sample sequenced in a study of blood T cell repertoires in COVID-19. TCRdb's table, derived via immunoSEQ multiplex PCR, lists solely in-frame clones and lacks some. Of about 150,000 clones detected, approximately 82% appear once; the ten largest clones hold over 8%. Material for sequencing was peripheral blood. All receptors come from a woman aged 50 to 60 with acute or convalescent COVID-19.

The genes are TRBV7-3 and TRBJ1-3, with D unresolved. This CDR3 region has 13 residues. CDR1 is SGHTA, CDR2 FQGTGA, per germline. V was cut by 4 bases and J by 1 base, with 5 bases left in between. The CDR3 sequence: CASSSTSGNTIYF. In nucleotides, the CDR3 is TGTGCCAGCAGCTCGACATCTGGAAACACCATATATTTT.

This clone was observed at least ten times. Other DNA sequences in the sample encode the same CDR3. The J gene is TRBJ1-6, the V gene TRBV6-5; D uncertain. In germline, CDR1 is MNHEY, CDR2 SVGAGI. Trimming cost V 4 bases and J 5 bases, with 6 bases left between them. The CDR3 runs 13 residues. The CDR3 region has the DNA TGTGCCAGCAGTTTAGAACATAATTCACCCCTCCACTTT. This translates into CASSLEHNSPLHF.

The rearrangement links TRBV24-1 to TRBJ2-7; 10 nucleotides agree with TRBD2. Germline CDR1 reads KGHDR; CDR2 reads SFDVKD. The CDR3 loop spans 12 amino acids. V shed 10 bases, J shed 5 bases, and the junction held 4 bases outside the gene matches. CDR3 coding DNA: TGTGCCACTCGCGGACTAGCGGACGAGCAGTACTTC. This codes for CATRGLADEQYF.

The chain recombines TRBV7-8 with TRBJ2-2; 8 nucleotides align to TRBD2. Germline CDR1 SGHVS, CDR2 FQNEAQ. CDR3 length: 20 amino acids. V trimming: 2 bases; J trimming: 0 bases; junction bases outside the gene matches: 14. The CDR3 reads CASSLYGSERGISNTGELFF. CDR3 DNA: TGTGCCAGCAGCTTATATGGGTCGGAGCGGGGGATCTCGAACACCGGGGAGCTGTTTTTT.

The V call is TRBV5-1, the J call TRBJ2-5; D call uncertain. Germline V lookup: CDR1 SGHRS, CDR2 YFSETQ. The CDR3 length is 13 residues. V lost 1 base and J 5 bases, leaving 9 bases between the germline ends. The CDR3 nucleotides read TGCGCCAGCAGCTTGTTTGTTCTGGAGACCCAGTACTTC. Translation: CASSLFVLETQYF.

The V gene is TRBV5-4, the J gene TRBJ2-2; TRBD1 matches 7 bases. The V gene's germline CDR1 is SGHNT and CDR2 YYREEE (reference sequence). The ends lost 3 bases at V and 4 bases at J; junction bases unmatched: 3. The CDR3 has 14 residues. The chain's CDR3 is CASSYPGGTGELFF. CDR3 in DNA: TGTGCCAGCAGCTACCCAGGGGGCACCGGGGAGCTGTTTTTT.

V is TRBV3-1 (or the pseudogene TRBV3-2) and J is TRBJ2-1; D perhaps matches TRBD2 (5 bases). This CDR3 has 13 amino acids. Trimming stripped 0 bases from V and 10 bases from J, with 10 bases between. In germline, CDR1 is LGHDT, CDR2 YNNKEL (reference sequence). Written as DNA, the CDR3 is TGTGCCAGCAGCCAAGACCAGGAGGCCGAGCAGTTCTTC. Translating it yields CASSQDQEAEQFF.

The chain couples TRBV3-1 (or the pseudogene TRBV3-2) to TRBJ2-7; 11 bases fit TRBD2. Per the germline V gene, CDR1 is LGHDT and CDR2 is YNNKEL (reference sequence). The CDR3 totals 18 residues. Germline trimming cut 0 bases from V and 2 bases from J; bases unmatched to any gene: 9. The CDR3 nucleotides are TGTGCCAGCAGCCAAGAAATGAGCCGACTAGCGGGAACCTACGAGCAGTACTTC. Encoded protein: CASSQEMSRLAGTYEQYF.

The chain carries TRBV29-1 and TRBJ2-5; 7 bases are a match to TRBD2. CDR3 length: 16 residues. CDR1 and CDR2 (germline): SQVTM, ANQGSEA. V shed 1 base, J shed 5 bases, and the junction held 13 bases outside the gene matches. For the CDR3, the DNA is TGCAGCGTTGAAGTAGGAGCGACTAGCTCGACGGAGACCCAGTACTTC. This sequence encodes CSVEVGATSSTETQYF.

The V gene is TRBV4-3, the J gene TRBJ1-3; D gene unclear. This CDR3 comprises 16 residues. Germline assignment: CDR1 LGHNA and CDR2 YSLEER. The germline V and J ends were trimmed by 0 bases and 0 bases, with 9 bases remaining between them. CDR3 in amino acids: CASSQDASLSGNTIYF. In DNA form, the CDR3 reads TGCGCCAGCAGCCAAGATGCGTCTCTCTCTGGAAACACCATATATTTT.

This chain links TRBV28 with TRBJ2-7; 9 bases match TRBD1. The CDR3 is made up of 15 amino acids. The germline V gene encodes CDR1 MDHEN and CDR2 SYDVKM. The ends lost 9 bases at V and 5 bases at J; junction bases unmatched: 14. CDR3 amino acids: CASRGGGQGANEQYF. In DNA form, the CDR3 reads TGTGCCAGTAGGGGAGGGGGACAGGGAGCAAACGAGCAGTACTTC.

By its share, this clone is medium-sized (0.01 to 0.1%). CDR3 bases: TGTGCCAGCAGTTACCGGGGGAGGAGTAGTAGAGAGACCCAGTACTTC. Its translation is CASSYRGRSSRETQYF. The chain has TRBV6-2 or TRBV6-3 and TRBJ2-5; D is possibly TRBD2 (6 bases). Germline V gives CDR1 MNHEY, CDR2 SVGEGT. There are 16 residues in the CDR3. Trimming shortened V by 2 bases and J by 4 bases, and 17 bases separated the two germline ends.

V gene TRBV5-6 combines with J gene TRBJ1-2; D not certain. Trimming removed 2 bases at V and 6 bases at J, with 5 bases between. The CDR3 totals 11 residues. The V gene's germline CDR1 is SGHDT and CDR2 YYEEEE. The CDR3 protein is CASSLEDGYTF. For the CDR3, the DNA is TGTGCCAGCAGCTTAGAGGATGGCTACACCTTC.

The chain recombines TRBV6-2 or TRBV6-3 with TRBJ1-5, with TRBD1 identical over 8 bases. CDR3 size: 15 residues. CDR1 is MNHEY, CDR2 SVGEGT, per germline. After removal of 6 bases from V and 3 bases from J, the junction contained 7 bases not matched to a gene. The CDR3, as DNA: TGTGCCAGCAGCCAGGGACAGGCCTACAATCAGCCCCAGCATTTT. Residues: CASSQGQAYNQPQHF.

CDR3 loop: CASSVEEGTSDQPQHF. The CDR3 DNA reads as TGTGCCAGCAGTGTGGAGGAAGGGACATCCGATCAGCCCCAGCATTTT. The chain recombines TRBV2 with TRBJ1-5; TRBD1 might be the D (6 bases). CDR1 and CDR2 from the germline V gene are SNHLY and FYNNEI. Between the trimmed V and J ends, which lost 4 bases and 5 bases, there was a span of 18 bases. The CDR3 loop spans 16 amino acids.

In its sample, this clone was seen a few times. This chain joins TRBV18 and TRBJ2-7, with a weak D call TRBD1 (6 bases). This CDR3 spans 15 amino acids. Trimming removed 3 bases from V and 2 bases from J, with 14 bases in between. CDR1 KGHSH and CDR2 LQKENI come from the germline V gene. CDR3 coding DNA: TGTGCCAGCTCACCGACACAGGGAGCCGCCTACGAGCAGTACTTC. Translated: CASSPTQGAAYEQYF.

The V gene is TRBV28, the J gene TRBJ1-5; 7 nucleotides line up with TRBD1. After removal of 5 bases from V and 4 bases from J, the junction contained 8 bases not matched to a gene. The V gene's germline CDR1 is MDHEN and CDR2 SYDVKM. This CDR3 has 15 amino acids. The CDR3 spells CASSPMTGTNQPQHF. CDR3 DNA: TGTGCCAGCAGTCCGATGACAGGGACTAATCAGCCCCAGCATTTT.

The chain links TRBV2 to TRBJ1-5, with D maybe TRBD1 (6 bases). The CDR3 consists of 15 residues. Germline CDR1 is SNHLY and CDR2 is FYNNEI. V lost 6 bases, J lost 3 bases, and 15 bases lay in between. CDR3 DNA: TGTGCCAGCAGAGACTGGACAGCGAACAATCAGCCCCAGCATTTT. Protein sequence: CASRDWTANNQPQHF.

CDR3 residues: CASTTRTGANNEQFF. The CDR3 region has the DNA TGTGCCAGTACCACCCGGACAGGGGCAAACAATGAGCAGTTCTTC. The genes are TRBV19 and TRBJ2-1; TRBD1 matches 9 bases. V lost 7 bases to trimming and J lost 5 bases; unmatched junction nucleotides: 9. The CDR3 consists of 15 residues. Germline lookup yields CDR1 LNHDA and CDR2 SQIVND (reference sequence).

This clone was detected a few times. The chain links TRBV10-3 to TRBJ1-2; TRBD1 might be the D (5 bases). Trimming took 0 bases from V and 0 from J, leaving 17 bases between them. This CDR3 is built from 18 residues. Germline V gives CDR1 ENHRY, CDR2 SYGVKD. The CDR3 is CAISESDSPFIPNYGYTF. The CDR3 nucleotides are TGTGCCATCAGTGAGTCCGACAGCCCTTTCATTCCTAACTATGGCTACACCTTC.

The chain combines TRBV28 with TRBJ1-1, with TRBD1 identical over 7 bases. The trim removed 5 bases at V and 1 base at J, leaving 4 bases unmatched. The germline CDR1 and CDR2 sequences are MDHEN and SYDVKM. This CDR3 spans 14 amino acids. The CDR3 DNA follows: TGTGCCAGCAGTCTGACAGGGCAGAACACTGAAGCTTTCTTT. This translates into CASSLTGQNTEAFF.

The CDR3 DNA follows: TGTGCCAGCAGCCTTCGGGACAGTTCTAACTCACCCCTCCACTTT. This codes for CASSLRDSSNSPLHF. The chain has TRBV9 and TRBJ1-6, with TRBD1 matching over 7 bases. The germline gives CDR1 SGDLS, CDR2 YYNGEE. Germline trimming cut 4 bases from V and 10 bases from J; bases unmatched to any gene: 11. There are 15 residues in the CDR3.

This clone was recorded a few times. Written as DNA, the CDR3 is TGCGCCAGCAGATATGAAGGCCGGGGGACTGAGCAGTTCTTC. It is translated as CASRYEGRGTEQFF. The chain uses TRBV5-1 and TRBJ2-1; the D gene is possibly TRBD2 (6 bases). CDR3 size: 14 residues. V was trimmed by 5 bases and J by 9 bases, leaving 18 bases between them. CDR1 SGHRS and CDR2 YFSETQ come from the germline V gene.

This sequence joins TRBV29-1 and TRBJ1-2, with 7 positions matching TRBD1. CDR3 length: 12 residues. Looked up from germline, CDR1 is SQVTM and CDR2 is ANQGSEA. Unmatched junction bases numbered 4, after V lost 3 bases and J lost 6 bases. CDR3 sequence: CSVEEGADGYTF. The CDR3 DNA is TGCAGCGTTGAGGAGGGGGCGGATGGCTACACCTTC.

This chain uses TRBV7-2 with TRBJ1-5; 9 nucleotides match TRBD1. V gave up 2 bases and J gave up 4 bases; unmatched junction bases: 3. The CDR3 has 15 amino acids. The germline CDR1 and CDR2 sequences are SGHTA and FQGNSA. CDR3 residues: CASSLRDRDNQPQHF. CDR3 bases: TGTGCCAGCAGCTTAAGGGACAGGGATAATCAGCCCCAGCATTTT.

The chain uses TRBV10-3 and TRBJ2-7, with 7 bases matching TRBD1. V shed 3 bases and J 1 base; nucleotides not matched to a gene: 3. In germline, CDR1 is ENHRY, CDR2 SYGVKD. CDR3 length equals 14 residues. The CDR3 loop reads CAISDGTVSYEQYF. The CDR3 nucleotides are TGTGCCATCAGTGATGGGACAGTTTCCTACGAGCAGTACTTC.